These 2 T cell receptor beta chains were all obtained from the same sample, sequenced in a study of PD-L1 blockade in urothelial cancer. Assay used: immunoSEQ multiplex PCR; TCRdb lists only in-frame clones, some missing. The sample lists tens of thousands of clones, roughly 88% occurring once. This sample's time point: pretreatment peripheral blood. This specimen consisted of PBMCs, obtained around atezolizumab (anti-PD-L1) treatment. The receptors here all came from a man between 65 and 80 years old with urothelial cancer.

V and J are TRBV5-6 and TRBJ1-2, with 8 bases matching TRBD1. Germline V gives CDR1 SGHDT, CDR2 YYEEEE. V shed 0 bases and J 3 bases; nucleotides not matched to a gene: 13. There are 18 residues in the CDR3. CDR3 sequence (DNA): TGTGCCAGCAGCTTGGAGGGGGCAGGGGGCGCCGGGTACTATGGCTACACCTTC. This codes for CASSLEGAGGAGYYGYTF.

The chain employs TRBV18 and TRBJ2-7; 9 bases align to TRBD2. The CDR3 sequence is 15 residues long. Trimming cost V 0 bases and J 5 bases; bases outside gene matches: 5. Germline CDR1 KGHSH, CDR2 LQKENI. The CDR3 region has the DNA TGTGCCAGCTCACCACCCCTAAGCGGGAGGAACGAGCAGTACTTC. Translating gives CASSPPLSGRNEQYF. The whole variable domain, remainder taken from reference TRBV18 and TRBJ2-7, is NAGVMQNPRHLVRRRGQEARLRCSPMKGHSHVYWYRQLPEEGLKFMVYLQKENIIDESGMPKERFSAEFPKEGPSILRIQQVVRGDSAAYFCASSPPLSGRNEQYFGPGTRLTVT.